Listed here are 13 T cell receptor beta chains from one sample, sequenced in a study of blood T cells in healthy people across ages. A second PCR of roughly 7 to 11 cycles used a sample-barcoded 5' primer and a J-beta primer mix. TCRdb independently ran MiXCR on the 5' RACE reads; one entry per CDR3 protein. This table holds around 1.7 million distinct CDR3 sequences, about 30% found once. The material sequenced was blood. The receptors shown here come from a woman in her 30s in good health.

The table lists this clonotype with a few counts. V is TRBV20-1 and J is TRBJ2-1; 8 bases align to TRBD2. Germline CDR1 and CDR2: DFQATT and SNEGSKA (reference sequence). The CDR3 extends over 15 amino acids. With V trimmed by 6 bases and J by 6 bases, 13 bases remained unmatched. The CDR3 region is CSAALTERGTNEQFF. For the CDR3, the DNA is TGCAGTGCCGCCCTGACTGAGCGGGGGACCAATGAGCAGTTCTTC.

This clonotype was recorded a few times. The chain joins TRBV5-1 to TRBJ2-5; 10 bases agree with TRBD2. The CDR3 extends over 15 amino acids. Germline loops: CDR1 SGHRS, CDR2 YFSETQ. The V segment lost 0 bases and the J segment 11 bases; nucleotides outside the gene matches: 10. The CDR3 coding sequence is TGCGCCAGCAGCTTGGTCGGGACTAGCGAAGGTCAGCAGTACTTC. It encodes CASSLVGTSEGQQYF.

The chain carries TRBV2 and TRBJ2-1, with a weak D call TRBD2 (5 bases). This CDR3 comprises 11 residues. The V gene's germline CDR1 is SNHLY and CDR2 FYNNEI. V shed 6 bases and J shed 11 bases, with 11 bases lying between them. CDR3 residues: CASSTREQQFF. DNA of the CDR3: TGTGCCAGCAGCACTAGAGAGCAGCAGTTCTTC.

The rearrangement joins TRBV9 to TRBJ2-7, with D possibly matching TRBD2 (5 bases). Trimming left V 0 bases short and J 2 bases short, with 12 bases between. CDR3 size: 15 residues. Germline-derived CDR1 and CDR2 are SGDLS and YYNGEE. CDR3: CASSVGGGRAYEQYF. CDR3 bases: TGTGCCAGCAGCGTAGGTGGCGGGCGCGCCTACGAGCAGTACTTC.

This chain uses TRBV7-2 with TRBJ2-7; D not certain. Germline V CDR1 and CDR2: SGHTA, FQGNSA. This CDR3 contains 12 residues. V shed 4 bases and J shed 9 bases, with 13 bases lying between them. CDR3 region: CASSSPQRAQYF. CDR3 sequence (DNA): TGTGCCAGCAGCTCACCCCAACGGGCGCAGTACTTC.

The V call is TRBV6-1, the J call TRBJ1-5; possibly TRBD1 for D (5 bases). Trimming shortened V by 2 bases and J by 5 bases, and 10 bases separated the two germline ends. The CDR3 sequence is 14 residues long. Germline V gene lookup returns CDR1 MNHNS and CDR2 SASEGT. CDR3 residues: CASSETTEHQPQHF. The CDR3 DNA sequence: TGTGCCAGCAGTGAAACGACAGAGCATCAGCCCCAGCATTTT.

Remarks on this clonotype: This may arise from a read error, as a much more abundant clone is one base away. The rearrangement joins TRBV29-1 to TRBJ2-7; D is ambiguous. V was pared by 1 base and J by 5 bases, with 12 bases between. Germline V gene data show CDR1 as SQVTM and CDR2 as ANQGSEA. CDR3 size: 13 residues. As DNA, the CDR3 is TGCAGCGTTGAAGTCCGTCGGGTCCACGAGCAGTACTTC. This translates into CSVEVRRVHEQYF.

Only one count was recorded for this clonotype. The rearrangement joins TRBV3-1 to TRBJ1-2, with TRBD1 as a possible D gene (5 bases). Deletions cut 8 bases from V and 4 bases from J, with 14 bases between. The CDR3 length is 13 residues. The germline V gene encodes CDR1 LGHDT and CDR2 YNNKEL (reference sequence). The CDR3 DNA reads TGTGCCAGCGGTCCAGGGTTTCGCTATGGCTACACCTTC. It translates to CASGPGFRYGYTF. Full variable domain (remainder filled in from reference TRBV3-1 and TRBJ1-2): DTAVSQTPKYLVTQMGNDKSIKCEQNLGHDTMYWYKQDSKKFLKIMFSYNNKELIINETVPNRFSPKSPDKAHLNLHINSLELGDSAVYFCASGPGFRYGYTFGSGTRLTVV.

This sequence joins TRBV20-1 and TRBJ2-1; D is undetermined. The CDR3 sequence is 14 residues long. Germline V gene data show CDR1 as DFQATT and CDR2 as SNEGSKA (reference sequence). In DNA, the CDR3 is TGCAGCACCGTCGGCCCCAAAACCTACAATGAGCAGTTCTTC. Its translation: CSTVGPKTYNEQFF.

This clonotype has more than one count but fewer than ten. The CDR3 loop reads CASRVLLDSSYEQYF. DNA for the CDR3: TGCGCCAGCAGAGTGTTACTGGATAGCTCCTACGAGCAGTACTTC. This chain links TRBV5-1 with TRBJ2-7; D ambiguous. Per the germline V gene, CDR1 is SGHRS and CDR2 is YFSETQ. V dropped 5 bases and J dropped 0 bases, with 15 bases sitting between them. The CDR3 runs 15 residues.

This clonotype was counted between two and nine times. The V and J genes are TRBV2 and TRBJ2-5; no definite D call. Germline CDR1 and CDR2: SNHLY and FYNNEI. The CDR3 is 15 residues long. V lost 8 bases and J lost 11, with 27 bases in between. CDR3 nucleotides: TGTGCCAGCCCCCCCTCTAGAGTCGGGTACAATGAGCAGTACTTC. Its protein product is CASPPSRVGYNEQYF.

This chain connects TRBV28 to TRBJ1-5, with 7 bases identical to TRBD1. Germline V gene sequence: CDR1 MDHEN, CDR2 SYDVKM. The CDR3 length is 16 residues. The ends lost 6 bases at V and 1 base at J; junction bases unmatched: 9. Here the CDR3 reads CASRVDRARSNQPQHF. For the CDR3, the DNA is TGTGCCAGCAGGGTAGACAGGGCAAGGAGCAATCAGCCCCAGCATTTT.

The sample holds many counts of this clonotype. The chain combines TRBV6-4 with TRBJ1-6; D is unclear. Trimming removed 3 bases at V and 6 bases at J, with 6 bases between. Germline lookup yields CDR1 MRHNA and CDR2 SNTAGT. The CDR3 has 13 residues. For the CDR3, the DNA is TGTGCCAGCAGTGAAACAACTAATTCACCCCTCCACTTT. Its protein is CASSETTNSPLHF.